The 2 T cell receptor beta chains in this list originate from one sample, sequenced in a study of tumor and adjacent non-tumor tissue in lung cancer. A modified ARM-PCR protocol with three rounds of nested PCR amplified TCRbeta. TCRdb re-derived calls from the multiplex PCR reads in MiXCR, one entry per CDR3 protein. The sample has approximately 100,000 distinct CDR3 sequences, approximately 65% seen once. This sample's RNA came from whole unsorted tissue. The normal lung tissue was taken more than 3 cm from the tumor edge. The sample consisted of distant non-tumor lung tissue. Receptor source: a man aged 25-40 years with non-small cell lung cancer.

This clonotype was counted ten times or more. The chain recombines TRBV6-1 with TRBJ2-7; perhaps TRBD1 as D (5 bases). The ends were cut back, 6 bases at V and 4 bases at J, with 10 bases in the middle. The V gene's germline CDR1 is MNHNS and CDR2 SASEGT. The CDR3 has 12 amino acids. CDR3 protein: CASRPDSYEQYF. Written as DNA, the CDR3 is TGTGCCAGCAGACCTGACAGTTACGAGCAGTACTTC.

The chain is built from TRBV5-5 and TRBJ2-1; TRBD1 matches 7 bases. The CDR3 has 15 residues. V lost 4 bases to trimming and J lost 2 bases; unmatched junction nucleotides: 6. CDR1 and CDR2 (germline): SGHKS, YYEKEE (reference sequence). The CDR3 protein is CASSIRDRTYNEQFF. CDR3 nucleotide sequence: TGTGCCAGCAGCATACGGGACAGAACCTACAATGAGCAGTTCTTC.